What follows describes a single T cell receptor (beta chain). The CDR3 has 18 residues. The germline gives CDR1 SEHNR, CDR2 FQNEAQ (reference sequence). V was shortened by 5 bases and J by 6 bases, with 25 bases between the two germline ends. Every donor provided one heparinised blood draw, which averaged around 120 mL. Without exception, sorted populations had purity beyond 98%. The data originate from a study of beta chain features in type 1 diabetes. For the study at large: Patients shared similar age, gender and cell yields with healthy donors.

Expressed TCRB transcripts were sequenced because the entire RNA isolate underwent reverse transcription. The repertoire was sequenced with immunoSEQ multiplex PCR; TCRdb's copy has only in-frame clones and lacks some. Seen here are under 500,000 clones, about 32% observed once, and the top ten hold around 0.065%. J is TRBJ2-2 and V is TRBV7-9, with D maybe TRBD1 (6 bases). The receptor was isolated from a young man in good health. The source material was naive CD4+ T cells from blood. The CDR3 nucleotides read TGTGCCAGCAGCCGGGTCCCCCTCAGGGGCAAGGACTCCGGGGAGCTGTTTTTT. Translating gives CASSRVPLRGKDSGELFF. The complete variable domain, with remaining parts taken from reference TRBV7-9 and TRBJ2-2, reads DTGVSQNPRHKITKRGQNVTFRCDPISEHNRLYWYRQTLGQGPEFLTYFQNEAQLEKSRLLSDRFSAERPKGSFSTLEIQRTEQGDSAMYLCASSRVPLRGKDSGELFFGEGSRLTVL.